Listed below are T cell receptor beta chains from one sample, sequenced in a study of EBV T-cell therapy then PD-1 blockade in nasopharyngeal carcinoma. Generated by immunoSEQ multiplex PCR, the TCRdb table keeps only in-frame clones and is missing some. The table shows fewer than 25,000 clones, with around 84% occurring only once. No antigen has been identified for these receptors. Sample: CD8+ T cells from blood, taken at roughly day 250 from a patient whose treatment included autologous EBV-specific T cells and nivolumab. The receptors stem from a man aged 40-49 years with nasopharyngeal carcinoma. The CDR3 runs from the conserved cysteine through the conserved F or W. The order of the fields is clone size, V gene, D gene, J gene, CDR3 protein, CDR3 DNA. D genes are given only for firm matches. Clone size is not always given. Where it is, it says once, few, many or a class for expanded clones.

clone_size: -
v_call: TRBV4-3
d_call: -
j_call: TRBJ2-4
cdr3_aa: CASSHLGLAKNIQYF
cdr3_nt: TGCGCCAGCAGCCATTTAGGACTTGCCAAAAACATTCAGTACTTC

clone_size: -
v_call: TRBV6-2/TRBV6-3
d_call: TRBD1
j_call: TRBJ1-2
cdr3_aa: CASSFFQGAYGYTF
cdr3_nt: TGTGCCAGCAGTTTCTTCCAGGGGGCCTATGGCTACACCTTC

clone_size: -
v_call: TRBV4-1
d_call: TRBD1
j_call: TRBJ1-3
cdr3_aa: CASSHISGTVSGNTIYF
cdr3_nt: TGCGCCAGCAGCCACATTTCTGGGACAGTCTCTGGAAACACCATATATTTT

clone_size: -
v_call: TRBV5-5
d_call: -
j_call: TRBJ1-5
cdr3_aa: CASSLGTANSNQPQHF
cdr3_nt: TGTGCCAGCAGCTTGGGGACAGCTAATAGCAATCAGCCCCAGCATTTT

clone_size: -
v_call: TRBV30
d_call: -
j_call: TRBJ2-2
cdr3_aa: CAWEWNTGELFF
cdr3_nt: TGTGCCTGGGAGTGGAACACCGGGGAGCTGTTTTTT

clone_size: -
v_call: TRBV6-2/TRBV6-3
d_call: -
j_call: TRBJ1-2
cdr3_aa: CASSYFPEKVTYGYTF
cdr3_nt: TGTGCCAGCAGTTACTTTCCTGAGAAAGTCACATATGGCTACACCTTC

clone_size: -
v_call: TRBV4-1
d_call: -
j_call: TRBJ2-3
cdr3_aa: CASSQELATHTDAQYF
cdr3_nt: TGCGCCAGCAGCCAAGAGTTAGCGACTCACACAGATGCGCAGTATTTT

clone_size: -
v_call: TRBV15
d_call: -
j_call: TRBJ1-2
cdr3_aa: CATSRDHGGDGYTF
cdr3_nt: TGTGCCACCAGCAGAGATCACGGGGGTGATGGCTACACCTTC

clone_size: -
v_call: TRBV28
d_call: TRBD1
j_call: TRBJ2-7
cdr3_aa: CASSSDGQGKWYEQYF
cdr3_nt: TGTGCCAGCAGTTCCGACGGACAGGGGAAATGGTACGAGCAGTACTTC

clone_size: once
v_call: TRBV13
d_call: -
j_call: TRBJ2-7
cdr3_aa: CASRAEGPSSYEQYF
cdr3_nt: TGTGCCAGCAGAGCGGAGGGGCCCAGCTCCTACGAGCAGTACTTC

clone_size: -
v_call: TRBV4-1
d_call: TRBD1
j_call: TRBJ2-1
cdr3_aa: CASSPPGTGAYNEQFF
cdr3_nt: TGCGCCAGCAGCCCTCCCGGGACAGGCGCCTACAATGAGCAGTTCTTC

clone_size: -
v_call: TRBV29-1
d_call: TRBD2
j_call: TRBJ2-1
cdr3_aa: CSAHLAGAYEQFF
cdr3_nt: TGCAGCGCCCACCTAGCGGGGGCCTATGAGCAGTTCTTC

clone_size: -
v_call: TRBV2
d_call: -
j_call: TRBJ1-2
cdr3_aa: CASSVAGNGYTF
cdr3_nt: TGTGCCAGCAGTGTCGCAGGGAACGGCTACACCTTC

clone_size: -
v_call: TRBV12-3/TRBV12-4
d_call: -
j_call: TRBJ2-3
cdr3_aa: CATSKPLGDTQYF
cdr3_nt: TGTGCCACCTCCAAGCCCCTAGGAGATACGCAGTATTTT

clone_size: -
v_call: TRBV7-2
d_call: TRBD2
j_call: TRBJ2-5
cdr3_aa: CASSLGTSGGEETQYF
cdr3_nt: TGTGCCAGCAGCCTCGGGACTAGCGGGGGAGAAGAGACCCAGTACTTC

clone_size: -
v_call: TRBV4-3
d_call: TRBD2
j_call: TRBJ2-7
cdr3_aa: CASSQGGYEQYF
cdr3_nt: TGCGCCAGCAGCCAGGGGGGGTACGAGCAGTACTTC

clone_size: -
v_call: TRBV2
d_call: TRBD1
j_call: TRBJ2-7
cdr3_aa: CASSDRTGSPIEQYF
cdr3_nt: TGTGCCAGCAGCGACCGGACAGGGTCCCCTATCGAGCAGTACTTC

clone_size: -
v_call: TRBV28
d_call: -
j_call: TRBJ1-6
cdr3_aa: CASSAVEYRDTNSPLHF
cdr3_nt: TGTGCCAGCAGTGCCGTCGAATACCGGGATACTAATTCACCCCTCCACTTT

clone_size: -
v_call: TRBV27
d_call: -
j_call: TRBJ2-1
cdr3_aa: CASSLARDQQFF
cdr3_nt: TGTGCCAGCAGTTTAGCCCGGGACCAGCAGTTCTTC

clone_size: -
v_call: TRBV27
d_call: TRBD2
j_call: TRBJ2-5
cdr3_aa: CASSLSTQRGRGETQYF
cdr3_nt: TGTGCCAGCAGTTTATCCACCCAGCGGGGGCGGGGAGAGACCCAGTACTTC

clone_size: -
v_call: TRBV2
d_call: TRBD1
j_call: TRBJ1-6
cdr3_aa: CASSGDRVLAYNSPLHF
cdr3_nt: TGTGCCAGCAGTGGGGACAGGGTGTTAGCGTATAATTCACCCCTCCACTTT

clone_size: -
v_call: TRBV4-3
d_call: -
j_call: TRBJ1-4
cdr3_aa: CASSQSTTLNEKLFF
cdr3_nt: TGCGCCAGCAGCCAATCAACTACCCTGAACGAAAAACTGTTTTTT

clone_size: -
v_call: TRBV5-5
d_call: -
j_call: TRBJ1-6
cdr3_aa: CASSFRGLSYNSPLHF
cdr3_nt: TGTGCCAGCAGCTTTCGGGGGCTCTCCTATAATTCACCCCTCCACTTT

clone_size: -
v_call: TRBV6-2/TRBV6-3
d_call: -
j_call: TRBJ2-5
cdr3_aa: CASSNLQGWETQYF
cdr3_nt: TGTGCCAGCAGTAACCTTCAGGGGTGGGAGACCCAGTACTTC

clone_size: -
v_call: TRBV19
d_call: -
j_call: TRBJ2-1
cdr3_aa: CASSIGGGYEQFF
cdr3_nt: TGTGCCAGTAGTATAGGAGGGGGTTATGAGCAGTTCTTC

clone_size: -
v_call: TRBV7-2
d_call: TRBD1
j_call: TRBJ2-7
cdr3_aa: CASSLPRTGSEQYF
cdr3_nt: TGTGCCAGCAGCTTACCCAGGACAGGGAGCGAGCAGTACTTC

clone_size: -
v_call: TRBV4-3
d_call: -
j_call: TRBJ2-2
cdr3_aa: CASSQIRSLYTGELFF
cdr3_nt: TGCGCCAGCAGCCAAATCAGGTCACTTTACACCGGGGAGCTGTTTTTT

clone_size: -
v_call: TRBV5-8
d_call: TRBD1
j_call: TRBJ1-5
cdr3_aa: CASSPGTGVQPQHF
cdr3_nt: TGTGCCAGCAGCCCCGGGACAGGGGTTCAGCCCCAGCATTTT

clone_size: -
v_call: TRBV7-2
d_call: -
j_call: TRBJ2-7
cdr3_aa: CASSLRPRGSYEQYF
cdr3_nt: TGTGCCAGCAGCTTACGCCCGAGAGGCTCCTACGAGCAGTACTTC

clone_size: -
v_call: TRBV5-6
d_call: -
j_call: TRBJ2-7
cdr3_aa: CASSAALGTYEQYF
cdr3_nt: TGTGCCAGCAGCGCCGCTCTAGGAACCTACGAGCAGTACTTC

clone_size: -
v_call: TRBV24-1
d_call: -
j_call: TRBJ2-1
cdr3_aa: CATSDSWGVEQFF
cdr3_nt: TGTGCCACCAGTGATTCATGGGGCGTTGAGCAGTTCTTC

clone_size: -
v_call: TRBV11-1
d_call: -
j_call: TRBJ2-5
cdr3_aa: CASSLTDQETQYF
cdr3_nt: TGTGCCAGCAGCTTAACAGACCAAGAGACCCAGTACTTC

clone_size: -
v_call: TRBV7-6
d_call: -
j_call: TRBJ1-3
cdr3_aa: CASSSLIDSGNTIYF
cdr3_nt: TGTGCCAGCAGCTCCTTGATAGACTCTGGAAACACCATATATTTT

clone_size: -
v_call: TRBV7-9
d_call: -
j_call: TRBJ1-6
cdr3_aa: CASSPLPGNSPLHF
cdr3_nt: TGTGCCAGCAGCCCACTTCCAGGGAATTCACCCCTCCACTTT

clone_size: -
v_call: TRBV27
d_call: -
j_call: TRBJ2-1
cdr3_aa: CASSLLPDYEQFF
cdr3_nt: TGTGCCAGCAGTTTATTGCCGGATTATGAGCAGTTCTTC

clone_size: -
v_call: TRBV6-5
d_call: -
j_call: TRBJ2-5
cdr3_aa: CASSYYSIPGETQYF
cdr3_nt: TGTGCCAGCAGTTACTATAGTATTCCGGGAGAGACCCAGTACTTC

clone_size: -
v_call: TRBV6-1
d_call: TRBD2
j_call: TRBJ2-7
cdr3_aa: CASSVTVPGGSGSYEQYF
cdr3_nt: TGTGCCAGCAGTGTGACGGTTCCGGGGGGGTCCGGGTCCTACGAGCAGTACTTC

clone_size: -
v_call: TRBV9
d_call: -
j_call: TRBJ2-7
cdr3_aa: CASSPSRGSSYEQYF
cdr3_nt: TGTGCCAGCAGCCCCTCCCGGGGGTCTTCCTACGAGCAGTACTTC

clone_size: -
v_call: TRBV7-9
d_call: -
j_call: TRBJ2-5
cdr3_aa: CASRGAKETQYF
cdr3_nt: TGTGCCAGCAGAGGTGCGAAAGAGACCCAGTACTTC

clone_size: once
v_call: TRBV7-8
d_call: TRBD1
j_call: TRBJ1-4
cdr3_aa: CASSSSGQGREKLFF
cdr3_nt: TGTGCCAGCAGCTCGTCGGGACAGGGCCGGGAAAAACTGTTTTTT

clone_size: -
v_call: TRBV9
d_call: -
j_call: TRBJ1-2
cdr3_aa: CASSPGGGYYGYTF
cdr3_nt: TGTGCCAGCAGCCCTGGCGGCGGTTACTATGGCTACACCTTC

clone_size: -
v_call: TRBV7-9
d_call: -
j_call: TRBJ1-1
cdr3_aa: CASSLDLGYTEAFF
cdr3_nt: TGTGCCAGCAGCTTAGACCTGGGTTACACTGAAGCTTTCTTT

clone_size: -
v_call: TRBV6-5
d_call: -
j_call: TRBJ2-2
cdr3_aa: CATGRSIGGELFF
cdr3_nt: TGTGCCACAGGCAGGTCGATCGGCGGGGAGCTGTTTTTT

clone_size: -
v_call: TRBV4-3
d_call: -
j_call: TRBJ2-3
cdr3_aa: CASSQDRGRRTDTQYF
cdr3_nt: TGCGCCAGCAGCCAAGATCGGGGCAGGAGGACAGATACGCAGTATTTT

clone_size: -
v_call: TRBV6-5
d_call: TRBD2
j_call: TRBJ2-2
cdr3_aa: CASSGLAGGNGELFF
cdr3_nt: TGTGCCAGCAGCGGCCTAGCGGGGGGGAACGGGGAGCTGTTTTTT

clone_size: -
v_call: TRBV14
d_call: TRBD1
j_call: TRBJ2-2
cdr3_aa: CASSQRDRGLEELFF
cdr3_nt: TGTGCCAGCAGCCAACGGGACAGGGGCCTTGAGGAGCTGTTTTTT

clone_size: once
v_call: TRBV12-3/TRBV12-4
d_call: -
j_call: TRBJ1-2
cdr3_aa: CASSLGGSYGYTF
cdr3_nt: TGTGCCAGCAGTTTGGGGGGTAGCTATGGCTACACCTTC

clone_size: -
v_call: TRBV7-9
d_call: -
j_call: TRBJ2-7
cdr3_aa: CASSLARAGEQYF
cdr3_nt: TGTGCCAGCAGCTTAGCTAGGGCGGGCGAGCAGTACTTC

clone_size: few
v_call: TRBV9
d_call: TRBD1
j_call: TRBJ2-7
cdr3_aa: CASTPGQGPSSYEQYF
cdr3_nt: TGTGCCAGCACCCCGGGACAGGGGCCGAGCTCCTACGAGCAGTACTTC

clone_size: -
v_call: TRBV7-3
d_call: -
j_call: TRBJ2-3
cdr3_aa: CASSLTRSGRDTQYF
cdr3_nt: TGTGCCAGCAGCTTAACGCGGTCCGGGCGAGATACGCAGTATTTT

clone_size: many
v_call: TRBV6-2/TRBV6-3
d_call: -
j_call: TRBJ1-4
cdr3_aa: CASSYSTGAYEKLFF
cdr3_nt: TGTGCCAGCAGTTACTCGACGGGGGCATATGAAAAACTGTTTTTT

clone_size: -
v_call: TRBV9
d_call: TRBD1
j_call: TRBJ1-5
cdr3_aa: CASSDTGDPNQPQHF
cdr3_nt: TGTGCCAGCAGCGACACAGGGGACCCCAATCAGCCCCAGCATTTT

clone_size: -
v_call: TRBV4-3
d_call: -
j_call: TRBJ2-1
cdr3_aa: CASSQAPPGHEGDEQFF
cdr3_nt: TGCGCCAGCAGCCAAGCGCCTCCGGGACATGAAGGGGATGAGCAGTTCTTC